The 15 T cell receptor beta chains given below trace back to one sample, sequenced in a study of T-cell memory formation after mild COVID-19. Via MiXCR, TCRdb re-called the 5' RACE reads, giving one row per CDR3 protein. The sample lists under 300,000 distinct CDR3 sequences, 15% to 20% seen once, with roughly 23% in the top ten. The sequencing input was PBMCs or a T cell subset sorted from them (not recorded which). The receptors come from a man in his late teens or twenties who had mild COVID-19 (a few samples of this study predate the infection). Cell type and time point are not known.

V is TRBV12-3 or TRBV12-4 and J is TRBJ2-6; unclear D gene. V lost 3 bases and J lost 2, with 2 bases in between. The CDR3 runs 13 residues. CDR3 nucleotide sequence: TGTGCCAGCAGTTTTGCTGGGGCCAACGTCCTGACTTTC. It translates to CASSFAGANVLTF.

The J gene is TRBJ1-1, the V gene TRBV6-5, with TRBD1 as a possible D gene (6 bases). The V end was cut by 6 bases, the J end by 10 bases, with 21 bases between. Germline-derived CDR1 and CDR2 are MNHEY and SVGAGI. This CDR3 comprises 14 residues. Here the CDR3 DNA reads TGTGCCAGCAGCCCCGAGGGGGATGGGGCTGGAGCTTTCTTT. Amino acids: CASSPEGDGAGAFF.

In its sample, this clonotype was seen many times. The V and J genes are TRBV27 and TRBJ2-5, with 8 bases matching TRBD2. The CDR3 is made up of 16 amino acids. Germline CDR1 and CDR2: MNHEY and SMNVEV (reference sequence). The trim removed 5 bases at V and 4 bases at J, leaving 12 bases unmatched. CDR3 in DNA: TGTGCCAGCAGTCCGGGGGCGGGGGGAAACGGAGAGACCCAGTACTTC. Its protein is CASSPGAGGNGETQYF.

The rearrangement uses TRBV7-9 and TRBJ1-1, with TRBD1 identical over 8 bases. Germline trimming cut 5 bases from V and 10 bases from J; bases unmatched to any gene: 9. The CDR3 runs 13 residues. Germline V gives CDR1 SEHNR, CDR2 FQNEAQ (reference sequence). In DNA, the CDR3 is TGTGCCAGCAGCGGATCCCAGGGGGCAGGAGCTTTCTTT. Encoded protein: CASSGSQGAGAFF.

The chain employs TRBV4-3 and TRBJ2-1; either TRBD1 or TRBD2 may supply D (5 bases each). The germline CDR1 and CDR2 sequences are LGHNA and YSLEER. This CDR3 has 15 amino acids. V lost 1 base and J 6 bases, leaving 13 bases between the germline ends. CDR3 sequence reads: CASSQGTGTSNEQFF. In DNA form, the CDR3 reads TGCGCCAGCAGCCAAGGCACGGGGACCTCCAATGAGCAGTTCTTC.

V is TRBV19 and J is TRBJ2-3; D tentatively fits TRBD1 or TRBD2 (5 bases each). The CDR3 is 15 amino acids. Germline V gene sequence: CDR1 LNHDA, CDR2 SQIVND (reference sequence). V was shortened by 7 bases and J by 1 base, with 15 bases between the two germline ends. The CDR3 DNA reads TGTGCCAGTACCGCGGGTGGGGGAGGCACAGATACGCAGTATTTT. It yields the protein CASTAGGGGTDTQYF.

The sample holds many counts of this clonotype. The gene calls are TRBV10-2 and TRBJ2-5; a possible D gene is TRBD2 (6 bases). The CDR3 is made up of 13 amino acids. Trimming removed 4 bases at V and 4 bases at J, with 10 bases between. Per the germline V gene, CDR1 is WSHSY and CDR2 is SAAADI. For the CDR3, the DNA is TGCGCCAGCAGTGGGGACTCGCGAGAGACCCAGTACTTC. Translated: CASSGDSRETQYF.

The chain has TRBV27 and TRBJ2-2; 8 bases line up with TRBD2. CDR1 is MNHEY, CDR2 SMNVEV, per germline (reference sequence). Unmatched junction bases numbered 9, after V lost 11 bases and J lost 7 bases. CDR3 length: 13 residues. The CDR3 DNA reads TGTGCCCGGATCACTAGCGGAGGCGGGGAGCTGTTTTTT. The encoded protein is CARITSGGGELFF.

There are a few counts of this clonotype. The chain uses TRBV5-4 and TRBJ1-2; D might be TRBD1 (6 bases). With 1 base removed from V and 2 bases from J, the gap between germline ends came to 9 bases. Looked up from germline, CDR1 is SGHNT and CDR2 is YYREEE (reference sequence). There are 14 residues in the CDR3. The CDR3 sequence is CASSLWQGNYGYTF. The CDR3 DNA sequence: TGTGCCAGCAGCTTGTGGCAGGGGAACTATGGCTACACCTTC. Looking up the rest from reference TRBV5-4 and TRBJ1-2 gives the full variable domain: ETGVTQSPTHLIKTRGQQVTLRCSSQSGHNTVSWYQQALGQGPQFIFQYYREEENGRGNFPPRFSGLQFPNYSSELNVNALELDDSALYLCASSLWQGNYGYTFGSGTRLTVV.

This chain links TRBV23-1 with TRBJ1-5; unclear D gene. TRBV23-1 is sorted into the ORF group, with uncertain function. V lost 4 bases and J lost 7, with 11 bases in between. This CDR3 is built from 13 residues. The DNA for the CDR3 is TGCGCCAGCAGTCTTGCCTTGTTCCAGCCCCAGCATTTT. This translates into CASSLALFQPQHF.

This clonotype was detected only a few times. This chain joins TRBV9 and TRBJ2-3; either TRBD1 or TRBD2 may fit D (6 bases each). The V end lost 4 bases, the J end lost 1 base, and 16 bases lay between the germline ends. Germline CDR1 and CDR2: SGDLS and YYNGEE. CDR3 length: 16 residues. The CDR3 sequence is CASSPRGGQGTDTQYF. In nucleotides, the CDR3 is TGTGCCAGCAGCCCCCGTGGGGGGCAGGGCACAGATACGCAGTATTTT.

CDR3 region: CAISESGLSSGNTIYF. CDR3 coding DNA: TGTGCCATCAGTGAGTCAGGGTTATCCTCTGGAAACACCATATATTTT. This sequence joins TRBV10-3 and TRBJ1-3; D call uncertain. V was clipped by 0 bases and J by 0 bases, with 9 bases between them. Germline loops: CDR1 ENHRY, CDR2 SYGVKD. The CDR3 length is 16 residues.

This rearrangement joins TRBV7-2 to TRBJ2-3; 7 bases align to TRBD2. The V gene's germline CDR1 is SGHTA and CDR2 FQGNSA. The length of the CDR3 is 16 residues. After removal of 5 bases from V and 0 bases from J, the junction contained 8 bases not matched to a gene. The CDR3 reads CASSRWPGGSTDTQYF. In DNA, the CDR3 is TGTGCCAGCAGCCGGTGGCCGGGGGGTAGCACAGATACGCAGTATTTT.

The gene calls are TRBV27 and TRBJ2-7; no clear D. CDR3 length equals 15 residues. V was shortened by 3 bases and J by 6 bases, with 18 bases between the two germline ends. Germline-derived CDR1 and CDR2 are MNHEY and SMNVEV (reference sequence). The CDR3, as DNA: TGTGCCAGCAGTTTCTCATCAGGTACAGAAGCCGAGCAGTACTTC. It is translated as CASSFSSGTEAEQYF.

This rearrangement joins TRBV5-1 to TRBJ1-1; tentative D call: TRBD1 (5 bases). The V gene's germline CDR1 is SGHRS and CDR2 YFSETQ. Trimming removed 7 bases at V and 10 bases at J, with 20 bases between. This CDR3 has 13 amino acids. In nucleotides, the CDR3 is TGCGCCAGCCGACGGCAGGGTGCCTTAGGAGCTTTCTTT. The encoded protein is CASRRQGALGAFF.